Presented here are 25 T cell receptor beta chains from one specimen sequenced in a study of shared clonotypes between healthy human individuals. Repertoires were generated with immunoSEQ multiplex PCR, while TCRdb's copy carries only in-frame clones and drops some. The repertoire holds 2 million or so clones, with 85% to 95% as singletons. Sequenced: naive CD4+ T cells sorted from blood. The subset is: CD45RA+ positively selected. These receptors all come from a man aged 18 to 29 in good health.

The V call is TRBV5-1, the J call TRBJ1-5; 9 positions match TRBD1. V trimming: 3 bases; J trimming: 5 bases; junction bases outside the gene matches: 3. Germline assignment: CDR1 SGHRS and CDR2 YFSETQ. The CDR3 loop spans 14 amino acids. CDR3 protein: CASSWGQGDQPQHF. The CDR3 nucleotides read TGCGCCAGCAGCTGGGGACAGGGAGATCAGCCCCAGCATTTT.

The chain recombines TRBV23-1 with TRBJ1-5; 8 bases agree with TRBD1. TRBV23-1 is designated an ORF whose function remains uncertain. The CDR3 consists of 18 residues. V gave up 3 bases and J gave up 5 bases; unmatched junction bases: 15. CDR3: CASSQPIRGPNTYQPQHF. CDR3 DNA: TGCGCCAGCAGTCAGCCAATCAGGGGGCCGAATACATATCAGCCCCAGCATTTT.

The V call is TRBV7-9, the J call TRBJ2-1; D gene ambiguous. The V end was cut by 3 bases, the J end by 6 bases, with 15 bases between. The CDR3 covers 15 residues. Per germline, CDR1 SEHNR and CDR2 FQNEAQ (reference sequence). The CDR3 DNA reads TGTGCCAGCAGCTTGACACAATTCGCACTCAATGAGCAGTTCTTC. It is translated as CASSLTQFALNEQFF. Based on the CDR3 plus reference TRBV7-9 and TRBJ2-1, the full variable domain is DTGVSQNPRHKITKRGQNVTFRCDPISEHNRLYWYRQTLGQGPEFLTYFQNEAQLEKSRLLSDRFSAERPKGSFSTLEIQRTEQGDSAMYLCASSLTQFALNEQFFGPGTRLTVL.

This chain connects TRBV7-3 to TRBJ1-5; perhaps TRBD1 as D (6 bases). Germline loops: CDR1 SGHTA, CDR2 FQGTGA. The V end lost 8 bases, the J end lost 0 bases, and 29 bases lay between the germline ends. The CDR3 covers 20 residues. DNA of the CDR3: TGTGCCAGCTTAACCACGCCCCCCGAGACAGGATCTAATAGCAATCAGCCCCAGCATTTT. This sequence encodes CASLTTPPETGSNSNQPQHF.

The chain couples TRBV7-9 to TRBJ1-2; 9 bases line up with TRBD1. The germline CDR1 and CDR2 sequences are SEHNR and FQNEAQ (reference sequence). The CDR3 is made up of 15 amino acids. V was pared by 5 bases and J by 5 bases, with 9 bases of the junction left unmatched. The CDR3: CASSILRDREYGYTF. The DNA of the CDR3 is TGTGCCAGCAGCATTCTAAGGGACAGGGAATATGGCTACACCTTC.

This chain joins TRBV5-1 and TRBJ1-5, with 7 bases aligning to TRBD1. V shed 0 bases, J shed 9 bases, and the junction held 6 bases outside the gene matches. CDR3 length equals 14 residues. Germline lookup yields CDR1 SGHRS and CDR2 YFSETQ. The DNA of the CDR3 is TGCGCCAGCAGCTTGGAGGCAGGGGGGCGGCCCCAGCATTTT. Protein sequence: CASSLEAGGRPQHF.

V gene TRBV28 combines with J gene TRBJ1-2; TRBD1 might be the D (6 bases). CDR3 length: 13 residues. Germline values: CDR1 MDHEN, CDR2 SYDVKM. Trimming left V 10 bases short and J 0 bases short, with 12 bases between. The CDR3 DNA reads as TGTGCCACCCGGGACAACTCTAACTATGGCTACACCTTC. It codes for CATRDNSNYGYTF.

For this clone: The same CDR3 is also encoded by other DNA sequences in this sample. The J gene is TRBJ2-7, the V gene TRBV19; 8 bases match TRBD2. Germline CDR1 reads LNHDA; CDR2 reads SQIVND (reference sequence). This CDR3 has 15 amino acids. With 1 base clipped from V and 2 bases from J, the junction kept 4 bases outside the gene matches. The CDR3 spells CASSIASGGPYEQYF. Here the CDR3 DNA reads TGTGCCAGTAGTATAGCAAGCGGGGGCCCCTACGAGCAGTACTTC.

The chain employs TRBV19 and TRBJ2-5; 7 bases align to TRBD1. V gave up 3 bases and J gave up 4 bases; unmatched junction bases: 5. The germline V gene has CDR1 LNHDA and CDR2 SQIVND (reference sequence). The CDR3 is 14 residues long. CDR3: CASSMERGRETQYF. DNA of the CDR3: TGTGCCAGTAGTATGGAGAGGGGGCGAGAGACCCAGTACTTC.

The genes are TRBV5-1 and TRBJ2-6; 10 bases line up with TRBD1. The CDR3 has 17 residues. V lost 4 bases and J lost 6; bases outside the gene matches: 10. Germline CDR1 and CDR2: SGHRS and YFSETQ. CDR3 bases: TGCGCCAGCAGCCGCGGGACAGGGGAGTTAATGGCCAACGTCCTGACTTTC. This gives the protein CASSRGTGELMANVLTF.

The V and J genes are TRBV7-9 and TRBJ1-1, with TRBD1 matching over 11 bases. Germline CDR1 SEHNR, CDR2 FQNEAQ (reference sequence). The V gene end was trimmed by 5 bases and the J gene end by 5 bases; junction bases not matched to a gene: 4. The CDR3 spans 14 residues. Written as DNA, the CDR3 is TGTGCCAGCAGCCCGGGACAGGGGGAAACTGAAGCTTTCTTT. As protein: CASSPGQGETEAFF.

J is TRBJ2-5 and V is TRBV6-1; a weak D match, TRBD2 (6 bases). V lost 7 bases and J 4 bases, leaving 19 bases between the germline ends. This CDR3 spans 15 amino acids. Germline V gene sequence: CDR1 MNHNS, CDR2 SASEGT. DNA for the CDR3: TGTGCCAGCACCCCGGCGGACGGAGGGCGAGAGACCCAGTACTTC. This sequence encodes CASTPADGGRETQYF.

This clone has only one observation. This rearrangement joins TRBV25-1 to TRBJ2-1; 11 bases align to TRBD2. CDR1 is MGHDK and CDR2 is SYGVNS in the germline V gene. The ends lost 2 bases at V and 7 bases at J; junction bases unmatched: 7. The CDR3 loop spans 16 amino acids. The CDR3 DNA follows: TGTGCCAGCAGTGAAAAGGCTAGCGGGAGGTTGAATGAGCAGTTCTTC. This translates into CASSEKASGRLNEQFF.

J is TRBJ2-3 and V is TRBV2; TRBD1 is a possible D gene (7 bases). Looked up from germline, CDR1 is SNHLY and CDR2 is FYNNEI. This CDR3 has 15 amino acids. The V gene lost 4 bases and the J gene lost 1 base, with 12 bases spanning the gap. CDR3 DNA: TGTGCCAGCAGTGGGAGGGGGCTGGGCACAGATACGCAGTATTTT. This codes for CASSGRGLGTDTQYF.

Concerning this clone itself: Since a much larger clone is just one base distant, this may be a read error. In the same sample, other DNA sequences code for this CDR3. The chain has TRBV25-1 and TRBJ2-3; D is undetermined. Trimming took off 6 bases at V and 3 bases at J, with 4 bases between the two ends. CDR3 size: 11 residues. From germline, CDR1 is MGHDK and CDR2 SYGVNS. The CDR3 loop is CASSYTDTQYF. The CDR3 nucleotides are TGTGCCAGCAGCTATACAGATACGCAGTATTTT.

This chain uses TRBV10-3 with TRBJ2-7; 10 nucleotides align to TRBD1. This CDR3 spans 14 amino acids. V shed 8 bases and J 7 bases; nucleotides not matched to a gene: 11. Germline CDR1 reads ENHRY; CDR2 reads SYGVKD. In nucleotides, the CDR3 is TGTGCCATCGGAGGGACAGGGGAGATCGGGGAGCAGTACTTC. Its protein product is CAIGGTGEIGEQYF.

J is TRBJ2-1 and V is TRBV7-6, with 9 bases matching TRBD2. The V gene end was trimmed by 5 bases and the J gene end by 5 bases; junction bases not matched to a gene: 10. Germline values: CDR1 SGHVS, CDR2 FNYEAQ. The CDR3 has 16 amino acids. The chain's CDR3 is CASSGRAGGGNNEQFF. The CDR3 bases are TGTGCCAGCAGCGGCCGAGCGGGAGGAGGGAACAATGAGCAGTTCTTC.

The chain uses TRBV7-2 and TRBJ1-6; D gene unclear. From germline, CDR1 is SGHTA and CDR2 FQGNSA. The CDR3 length is 13 residues. V was trimmed by 5 bases and J by 10 bases, leaving 12 bases between them. This chain's CDR3 is CASSQDQYSPLHF. CDR3 DNA: TGTGCCAGCAGCCAAGACCAGTACTCACCCCTCCACTTT.

This clone was seen just once. The chain is built from TRBV11-2 and TRBJ1-5; a weak D match, TRBD1 (6 bases). The germline gives CDR1 SGHAT, CDR2 FQNNGV. The V gene lost 5 bases and the J gene lost 7 bases, with 21 bases spanning the gap. This CDR3 has 16 amino acids. The CDR3 is CASSSLKGKGGQPQHF. DNA for the CDR3: TGTGCCAGCAGCAGCTTAAAGGGGAAGGGGGGACAGCCCCAGCATTTT.

The genes are TRBV25-1 and TRBJ1-2; D gene ambiguous. Trimming removed 4 bases from V and 4 bases from J, with 10 bases in between. Germline V CDR1 and CDR2: MGHDK, SYGVNS. The CDR3 has 13 residues. CDR3 residues: CASSASATYGYTF. In DNA form, the CDR3 reads TGTGCCAGCAGTGCCTCGGCAACCTATGGCTACACCTTC.

V gene TRBV5-4 combines with J gene TRBJ2-6; D might be TRBD2 (5 bases). The V gene's germline CDR1 is SGHNT and CDR2 YYREEE (reference sequence). The V and J ends lost 4 bases and 0 bases respectively, with 8 bases between them. The CDR3 has 15 amino acids. CDR3 loop: CASSEGSSGANVLTF. CDR3 coding DNA: TGTGCCAGCAGCGAGGGTAGCTCTGGGGCCAACGTCCTGACTTTC.

The chain carries TRBV4-1 and TRBJ1-4; D possibly corresponds to TRBD1 (6 bases). This CDR3 has 15 residues. The ends were cut back, 0 bases at V and 7 bases at J, with 12 bases in the middle. CDR1 is MGHRA and CDR2 is YSYEKL in the germline V gene. CDR3: CASSQDRGRGEKLFF. The CDR3 region has the DNA TGCGCCAGCAGCCAAGACAGGGGTCGAGGTGAAAAACTGTTTTTT.

Turning to this clone: A much more abundant neighbour one base away suggests this may be a read error. The chain combines TRBV28 with TRBJ2-7; D remains unclear. CDR1 is MDHEN and CDR2 is SYDVKM in the germline V gene. CDR3 length: 13 amino acids. V was pared by 5 bases and J by 2 bases, with 10 bases between. The CDR3 spells CASSPPRAYEQYF. The DNA for the CDR3 is TGTGCCAGCAGTCCCCCCAGAGCCTACGAGCAGTACTTC.

With respect to this clone: The sample contains more than one DNA sequence encoding this CDR3. The chain recombines TRBV5-4 with TRBJ2-5; either TRBD1 or TRBD2 may supply D (5 bases each). This CDR3 spans 13 amino acids. V gave up 3 bases and J gave up 3 bases, with 9 bases separating them. Germline-derived CDR1 and CDR2 are SGHNT and YYREEE (reference sequence). CDR3 sequence reads: CASSSGPEETQYF. In DNA form, the CDR3 reads TGTGCCAGCAGCTCGGGACCGGAAGAGACCCAGTACTTC. Together with reference TRBV5-4 and TRBJ2-5, the CDR3 gives the full variable domain: ETGVTQSPTHLIKTRGQQVTLRCSSQSGHNTVSWYQQALGQGPQFIFQYYREEENGRGNFPPRFSGLQFPNYSSELNVNALELDDSALYLCASSSGPEETQYFGPGTRLLVL.

Note on this clone: The sample holds other DNA sequences that translate to the same CDR3. The chain couples TRBV5-1 to TRBJ2-5; a possible D gene is TRBD2 (6 bases). The germline V gene has CDR1 SGHRS and CDR2 YFSETQ. Deletions cut 0 bases from V and 2 bases from J, with 8 bases between. This CDR3 region has 14 residues. CDR3 amino acids: CASSLAAGQETQYF. In DNA, the CDR3 is TGCGCCAGCAGCTTGGCCGCGGGGCAAGAGACCCAGTACTTC. Full variable domain (missing parts from reference TRBV5-1 and TRBJ2-5): KAGVTQTPRYLIKTRGQQVTLSCSPISGHRSVSWYQQTPGQGLQFLFEYFSETQRNKGNFPGRFSGRQFSNSRSEMNVSTLELGDSALYLCASSLAAGQETQYFGPGTRLLVL.